This T cell receptor (beta chain) stems from a study of breast tumors, draining lymph nodes, adjacent tissues. Study outcomes and limitations: Tumor TCR diversity was below lymph nodes but above nontumor tissue.

MiXCR, applied by TCRdb to the multiplex PCR reads, yields one record per CDR3 protein. Here the sample spans just over 30,000 distinct CDR3 sequences, about 60% being singletons. V lost 3 bases, J lost 7 bases, and 8 bases stayed unmatched. CDR1 SQVTM and CDR2 ANQGSEA come from the germline V gene. This CDR3 comprises 13 residues. Judged by abundance, this clonotype is medium-sized. No antigen is known for it. This TCR was sampled from a female donor with breast cancer. Some clones in this sample may be carry-over from other donors' samples. The chain has TRBV29-1 and TRBJ2-5, with 7 bases lining up with TRBD1. The sample was breast tumor tissue. CDR3 DNA: TGCAGCGTTGAGACGGGTCCAGGGGGGACCCAGTACTTC. Translating it yields CSVETGPGGTQYF.